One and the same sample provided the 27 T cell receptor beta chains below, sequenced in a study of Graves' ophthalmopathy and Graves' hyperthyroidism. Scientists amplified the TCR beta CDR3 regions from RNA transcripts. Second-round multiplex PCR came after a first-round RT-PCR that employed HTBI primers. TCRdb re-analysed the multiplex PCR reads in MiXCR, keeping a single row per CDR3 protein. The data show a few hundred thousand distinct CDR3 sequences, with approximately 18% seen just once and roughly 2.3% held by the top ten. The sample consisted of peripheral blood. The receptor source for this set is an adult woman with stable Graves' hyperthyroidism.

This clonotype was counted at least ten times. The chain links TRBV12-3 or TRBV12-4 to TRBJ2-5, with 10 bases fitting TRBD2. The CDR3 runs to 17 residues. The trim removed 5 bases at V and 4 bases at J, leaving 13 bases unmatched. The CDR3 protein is CASSRRAGGPVGETQYF. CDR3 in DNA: TGTGCCAGCAGTCGGCGAGCGGGAGGGCCCGTGGGAGAGACCCAGTACTTC.

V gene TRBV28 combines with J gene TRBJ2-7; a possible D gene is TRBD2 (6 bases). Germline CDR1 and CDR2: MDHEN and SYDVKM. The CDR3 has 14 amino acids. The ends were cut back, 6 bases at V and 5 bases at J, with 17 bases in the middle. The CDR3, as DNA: TGTGCCAGCAGCGAACTAGCCCAGCCCGACGAGCAGTACTTC. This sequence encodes CASSELAQPDEQYF.

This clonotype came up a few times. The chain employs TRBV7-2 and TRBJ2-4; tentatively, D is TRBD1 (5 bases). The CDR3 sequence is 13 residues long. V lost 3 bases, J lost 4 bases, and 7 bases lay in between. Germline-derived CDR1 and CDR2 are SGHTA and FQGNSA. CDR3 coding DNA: TGTGCCAGCAGCTTTAACAGGAAAAACATTCAGTACTTC. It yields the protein CASSFNRKNIQYF.

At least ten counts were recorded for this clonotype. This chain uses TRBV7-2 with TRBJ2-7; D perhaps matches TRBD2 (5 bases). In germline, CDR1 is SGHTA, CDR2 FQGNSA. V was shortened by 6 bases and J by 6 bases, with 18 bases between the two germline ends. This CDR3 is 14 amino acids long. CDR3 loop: CASSPTPEGLEQYF. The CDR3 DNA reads TGTGCCAGCAGTCCCACCCCCGAGGGCCTCGAGCAGTACTTC.

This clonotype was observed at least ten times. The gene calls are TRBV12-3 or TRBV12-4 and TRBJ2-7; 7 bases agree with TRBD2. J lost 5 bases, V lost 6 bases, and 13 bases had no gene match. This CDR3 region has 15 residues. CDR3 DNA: TGTGCCAGCAGCCCCGGGACTACGGGTGAACACGAGCAGTACTTC. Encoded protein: CASSPGTTGEHEQYF.

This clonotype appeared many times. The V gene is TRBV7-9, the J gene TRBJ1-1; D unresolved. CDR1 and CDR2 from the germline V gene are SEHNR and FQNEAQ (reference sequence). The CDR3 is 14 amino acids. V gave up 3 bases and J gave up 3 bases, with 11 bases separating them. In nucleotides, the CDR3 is TGTGCCAGCAGCTTGTGGGCCGGTGACACTGAAGCTTTCTTT. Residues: CASSLWAGDTEAFF.

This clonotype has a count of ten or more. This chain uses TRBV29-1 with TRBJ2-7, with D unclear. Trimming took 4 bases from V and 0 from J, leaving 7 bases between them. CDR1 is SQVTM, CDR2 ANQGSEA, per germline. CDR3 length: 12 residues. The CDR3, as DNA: TGCAGCGTTGTTTCCGGCTCCTACGAGCAGTACTTC. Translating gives CSVVSGSYEQYF.

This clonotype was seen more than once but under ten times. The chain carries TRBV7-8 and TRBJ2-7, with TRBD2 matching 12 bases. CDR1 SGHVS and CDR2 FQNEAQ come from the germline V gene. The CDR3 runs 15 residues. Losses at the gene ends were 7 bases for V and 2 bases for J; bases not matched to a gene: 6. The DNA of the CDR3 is TGTGCCAGCAAAGAGACTAGCGGGAGTGCCTACGAGCAGTACTTC. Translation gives CASKETSGSAYEQYF.

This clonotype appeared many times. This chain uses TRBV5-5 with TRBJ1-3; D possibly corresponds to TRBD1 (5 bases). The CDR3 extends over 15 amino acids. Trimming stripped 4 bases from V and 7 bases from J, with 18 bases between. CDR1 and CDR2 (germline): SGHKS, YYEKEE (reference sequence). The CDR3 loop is CASSPGGTSWNTIYF. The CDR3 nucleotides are TGTGCCAGCAGCCCCGGGGGTACCTCTTGGAACACCATATATTTT.

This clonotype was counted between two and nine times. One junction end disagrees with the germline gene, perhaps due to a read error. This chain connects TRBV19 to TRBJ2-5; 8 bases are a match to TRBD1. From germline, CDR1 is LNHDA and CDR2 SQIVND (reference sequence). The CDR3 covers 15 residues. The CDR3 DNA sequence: TGTGCCAGTACCCCCAGGGGGCGCATTGGAGAGGCCCAGTACTTC. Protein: CASTPRGRIGEAQYF.

DNA for the CDR3: TGTGCCAGCAGTACCGGAGGCTCCTACGAGCAGTACTTC. Residues: CASSTGGSYEQYF. The J gene is TRBJ2-7, the V gene TRBV6-1; a possible D gene is TRBD2 (5 bases). The V gene lost 5 bases and the J gene lost 0 bases, with 8 bases spanning the gap. Germline V lookup: CDR1 MNHNS, CDR2 SASEGT. CDR3 length equals 13 residues.

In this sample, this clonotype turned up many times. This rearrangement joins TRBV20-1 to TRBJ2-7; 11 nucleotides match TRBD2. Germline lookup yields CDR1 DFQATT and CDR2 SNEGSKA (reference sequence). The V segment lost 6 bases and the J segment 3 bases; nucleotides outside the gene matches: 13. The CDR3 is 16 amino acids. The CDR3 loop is CSAKTPLAGANYEQYF. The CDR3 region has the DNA TGCAGTGCGAAAACACCACTAGCGGGAGCAAACTACGAGCAGTACTTC.

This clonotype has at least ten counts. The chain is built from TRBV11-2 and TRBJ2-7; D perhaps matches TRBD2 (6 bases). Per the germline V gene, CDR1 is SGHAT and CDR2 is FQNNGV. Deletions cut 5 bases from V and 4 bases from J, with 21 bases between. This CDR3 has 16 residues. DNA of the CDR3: TGTGCCAGCAGCCCTCGGGACTTCCTCGATATTTACGAGCAGTACTTC. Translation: CASSPRDFLDIYEQYF.

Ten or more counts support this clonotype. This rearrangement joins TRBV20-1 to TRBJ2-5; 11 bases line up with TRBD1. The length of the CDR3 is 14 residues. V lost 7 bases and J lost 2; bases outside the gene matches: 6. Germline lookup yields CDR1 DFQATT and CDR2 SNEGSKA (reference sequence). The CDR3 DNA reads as TGCAGTGTTCAGGACAGGGGGCTTCAAGAGACCCAGTACTTC. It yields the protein CSVQDRGLQETQYF.

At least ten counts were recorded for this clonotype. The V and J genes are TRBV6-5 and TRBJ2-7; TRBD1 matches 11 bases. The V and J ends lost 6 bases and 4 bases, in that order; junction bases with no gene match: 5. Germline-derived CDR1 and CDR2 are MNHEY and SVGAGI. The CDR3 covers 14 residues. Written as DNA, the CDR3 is TGTGCCAGCAGACCGGACAGGGGGCGGTACGAGCAGTACTTC. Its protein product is CASRPDRGRYEQYF.

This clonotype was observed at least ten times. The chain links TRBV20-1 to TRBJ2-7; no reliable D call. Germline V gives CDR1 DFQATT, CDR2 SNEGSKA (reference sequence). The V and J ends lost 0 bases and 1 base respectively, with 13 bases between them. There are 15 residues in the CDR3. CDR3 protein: CSAREISKVSYEQYF. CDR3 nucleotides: TGCAGTGCTAGAGAGATATCAAAGGTATCCTACGAGCAGTACTTC.

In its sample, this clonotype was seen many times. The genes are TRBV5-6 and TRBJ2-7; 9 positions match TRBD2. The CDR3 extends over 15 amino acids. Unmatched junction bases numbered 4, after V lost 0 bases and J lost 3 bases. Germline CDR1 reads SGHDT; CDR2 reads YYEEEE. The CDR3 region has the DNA TGTGCCAGCAGCTTGGGACTAGCGGAATTCTACGAGCAGTACTTC. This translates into CASSLGLAEFYEQYF.

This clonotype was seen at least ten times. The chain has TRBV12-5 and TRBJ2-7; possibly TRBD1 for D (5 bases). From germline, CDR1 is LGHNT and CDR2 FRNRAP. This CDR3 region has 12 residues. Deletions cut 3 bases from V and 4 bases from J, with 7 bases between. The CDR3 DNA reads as TGTGCTAGTGGTTTTAAGGGGTACGAGCAGTACTTC. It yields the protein CASGFKGYEQYF.

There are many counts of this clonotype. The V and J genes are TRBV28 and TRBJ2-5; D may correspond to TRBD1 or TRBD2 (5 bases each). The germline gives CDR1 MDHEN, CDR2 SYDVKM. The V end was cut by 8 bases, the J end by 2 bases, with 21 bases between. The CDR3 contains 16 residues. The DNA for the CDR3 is TGTGCCAGCCCCCCCTCCGGGGCTAGCAGGCAAGAGACCCAGTACTTC. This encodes CASPPSGASRQETQYF.

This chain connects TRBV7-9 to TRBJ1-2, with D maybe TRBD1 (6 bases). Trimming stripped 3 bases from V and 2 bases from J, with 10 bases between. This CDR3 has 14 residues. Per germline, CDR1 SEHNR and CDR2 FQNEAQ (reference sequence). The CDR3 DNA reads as TGTGCCAGCAGCTTCGCCACAGGGAACTATGGCTACACCTTC. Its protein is CASSFATGNYGYTF.

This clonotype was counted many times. The DNA of the CDR3 is TGTGCCAGCAGTTTACAGGGAACGTTAGGAGGCTACACCTTC. Translated, it gives CASSLQGTLGGYTF. V is TRBV28 and J is TRBJ1-2; tentative D call: TRBD1 (5 bases). The germline gives CDR1 MDHEN, CDR2 SYDVKM. V lost 2 bases and J 8 bases, leaving 15 bases between the germline ends. The CDR3 runs 14 residues.

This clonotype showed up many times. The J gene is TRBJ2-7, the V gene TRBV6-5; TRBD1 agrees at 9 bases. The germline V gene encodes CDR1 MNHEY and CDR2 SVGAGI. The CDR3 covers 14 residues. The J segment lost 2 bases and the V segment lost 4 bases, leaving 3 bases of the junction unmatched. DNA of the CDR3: TGTGCCAGCAGTTTCCGACAGGGGGCCTACGAGCAGTACTTC. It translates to CASSFRQGAYEQYF.

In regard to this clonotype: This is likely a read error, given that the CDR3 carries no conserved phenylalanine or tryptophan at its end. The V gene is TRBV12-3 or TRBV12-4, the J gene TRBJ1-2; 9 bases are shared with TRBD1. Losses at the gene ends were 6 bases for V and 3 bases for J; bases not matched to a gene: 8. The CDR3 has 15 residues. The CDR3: CASRLSRQGDYGYTY. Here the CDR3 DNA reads TGTGCCAGCAGACTATCTAGACAGGGGGACTATGGCTACACCTAC.

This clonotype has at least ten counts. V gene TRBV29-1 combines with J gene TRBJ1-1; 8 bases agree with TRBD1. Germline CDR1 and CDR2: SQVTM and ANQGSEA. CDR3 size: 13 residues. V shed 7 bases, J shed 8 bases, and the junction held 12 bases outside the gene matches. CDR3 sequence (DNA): TGCAGCGCCCTGGCCCCGACAGGGGAGGAAGCTTTCTTT. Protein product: CSALAPTGEEAFF.

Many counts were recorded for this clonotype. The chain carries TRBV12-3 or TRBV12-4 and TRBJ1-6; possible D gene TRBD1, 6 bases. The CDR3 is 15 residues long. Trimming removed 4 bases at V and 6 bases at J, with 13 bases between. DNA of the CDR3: TGTGCCAGCAGTTCCACAGGGCGAGCTAATTCACCCCTCCACTTT. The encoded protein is CASSSTGRANSPLHF.

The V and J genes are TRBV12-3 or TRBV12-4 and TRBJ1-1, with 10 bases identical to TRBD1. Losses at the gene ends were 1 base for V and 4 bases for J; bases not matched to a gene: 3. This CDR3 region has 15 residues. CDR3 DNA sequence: TGTGCCAGCAGTTTAGGGGACAGGGGATCCACTGAAGCTTTCTTT. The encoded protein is CASSLGDRGSTEAFF.

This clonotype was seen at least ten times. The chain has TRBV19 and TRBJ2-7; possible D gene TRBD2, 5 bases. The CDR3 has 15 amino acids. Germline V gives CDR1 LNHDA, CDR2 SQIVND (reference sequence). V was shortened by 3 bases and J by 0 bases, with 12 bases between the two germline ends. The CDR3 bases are TGTGCCAGTAGTATGTCGAGAGCGGTCTCCTACGAGCAGTACTTC. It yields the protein CASSMSRAVSYEQYF. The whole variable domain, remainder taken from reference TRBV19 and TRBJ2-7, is DGGITQSPKYLFRKEGQNVTLSCEQNLNHDAMYWYRQDPGQGLRLIYYSQIVNDFQKGDIAEGYSVSREKKESFPLTVTSAQKNPTAFYLCASSMSRAVSYEQYFGPGTRLTVT.